This is a list of T cell receptor beta chains from one sample in a study of graft-versus-host responses after intestinal transplantation. These TCRs are of unknown antigen specificity. TCRdb's copy holds only in-frame clones and misses some; the assay was immunoSEQ multiplex PCR. The profile covers fewer than 120,000 clones, with 93% appearing a single time and around 0.55% taken by the ten largest. This material consisted of unstimulated CD8+ T cells sorted from spleen or lymph node cells, taken before intestinal transplant. These receptor sequences come from a human donor who received an intestinal transplant. CDR3s include the opening cysteine and the closing phenylalanine or tryptophan. D genes are given only for firm matches.

v_gene	len	j_gene	d_gene	CDR3nt	CDR3aa
TRBV10-2	15	TRBJ2-1	TRBD2	TGCGCCAGCAGTGAGTCTATGACTAGCGGGAGTGGACAGTTCTTC	CASSESMTSGSGQFF
TRBV28	14	TRBJ1-1	.	TGTGCCAGCAGCTGGGGAAGGGTGGGAACTGAAGCTTTCTTT	CASSWGRVGTEAFF
TRBV21-1	18	TRBJ2-3	.	TGTGCCAGCAGCCGGGGGGGGGAATCGAGGGACTCCACAGATACGCAGTATTTT	CASSRGGESRDSTDTQYF
TRBV7-6	13	TRBJ2-7	.	TGTGCCAGCAGCTTAGGGCGAACCTACGAGCAGTACTTC	CASSLGRTYEQYF
TRBV11-2	14	TRBJ2-1	.	TGTGCCAGCAGCTGGGGTAGGCAGTACAATGAGCAGTTCTTC	CASSWGRQYNEQFF
TRBV6-5	16	TRBJ2-3	TRBD2	TGTGCCAGCAGTTACTCGACGGGACTAGCGGGAGGTACGCAGTATTTT	CASSYSTGLAGGTQYF
TRBV5-4	15	TRBJ2-7	TRBD2	TGTGCCAGCAGCTCCCCGCTAGCGGGTTCCTACGAGCAGTACTTC	CASSSPLAGSYEQYF
TRBV10-2	16	TRBJ2-2	.	TGCGCCAGCAGTGACGTCCTGACAGCGAACACCGGGGAGCTGTTTTTT	CASSDVLTANTGELFF
TRBV6-1	14	TRBJ2-3	TRBD1	TGTGCCAGCAGTGACAGGACAGGGGGAGATACGCAGTATTTT	CASSDRTGGDTQYF
TRBV13	14	TRBJ2-7	TRBD1	TGTGCCAGCAGTCCTAAGGGGGCATTCTACGAGCAGTACTTC	CASSPKGAFYEQYF
TRBV6-5	13	TRBJ2-7	TRBD1	TGTGCCAGCGGGGACAGGGGCTCCTACGAGCAGTACTTC	CASGDRGSYEQYF